The rows below give T cell receptor beta chains drawn from one sample of a study of OX40 agonist ivuxolimab in advanced cancers. Only in-frame clones appear in the TCRdb table, and some are missing; sequencing was by immunoSEQ multiplex PCR. The table lists tens of thousands of clones, around 93% of them singletons. Sequencing was performed on CD4+ or CD8+ T cells sorted from blood, taken in a trial of the OX40 agonist ivuxolimab. These receptors all stem from an adult with an advanced solid tumor such as melanoma, head and neck, liver or kidney cancer. Each CDR3 is given with its conserved first and last residue. A D gene is named only where the DNA matches it firmly. Some rows have no size entry. The others give once, few or many, or a class for an expanded clone.

>NA|TRBV28|NA|TRBJ2-2
CASRELSNTGELFF
TGTGCCAGCAGGGAACTTTCTAACACCGGGGAGCTGTTTTTT
>TRBD1|TRBV2|NA|TRBJ1-2
CASKGAGGIYGYTF
TGTGCCAGCAAGGGAGCAGGGGGGATCTATGGCTACACCTTC
>NA|TRBV10-2|NA|TRBJ2-1
CASSDGFSSYNEQFF
TGCGCCAGCAGTGATGGGTTCTCCTCCTACAATGAGCAGTTCTTC
>TRBD1|TRBV10-3|NA|TRBJ2-1
CAIKGQGPVREQFF
TGTGCCATCAAAGGACAGGGTCCCGTGAGGGAGCAGTTCTTC
>NA|TRBV7-9|NA|TRBJ2-1
CASSLAGQRQYNEQFF
TGTGCCAGCAGCTTAGCGGGCCAGCGGCAATACAATGAGCAGTTCTTC
>NA|TRBV6-5|NA|TRBJ2-5
CASSPGRGQETQYF
TGTGCCAGCTCTCCGGGGCGGGGACAAGAGACCCAGTACTTC
>TRBD2|TRBV7-9|NA|TRBJ2-1
CASSYGTSGPGGAYNEQFF
TGTGCCAGCAGCTACGGGACTAGCGGGCCCGGGGGGGCCTACAATGAGCAGTTCTTC
>TRBD1|TRBV11-3|NA|TRBJ2-5
CASSFTGTGAEETQYF
TGTGCCAGCAGTTTCACCGGGACAGGGGCCGAAGAGACCCAGTACTTC
>NA|TRBV6-1|NA|TRBJ2-5
CASSESLMPGKETQYF
TGTGCCAGCAGTGAAAGCTTAATGCCAGGGAAAGAGACCCAGTACTTC
>NA|TRBV19|NA|TRBJ2-5
CASSRTDRRTQYF
TGTGCCAGTAGTCGCACTGATCGGCGGACCCAGTACTTC
>NA|TRBV7-9|NA|TRBJ2-5
CASRPGTLGETQYF
TGTGCCAGCAGACCCGGGACGCTCGGAGAGACCCAGTACTTC
>TRBD2|TRBV9|NA|TRBJ2-7
CASSTLAGVPDEQYF
TGTGCCAGCAGCACCCTAGCGGGAGTACCCGACGAGCAGTACTTC
>TRBD1|TRBV7-2|NA|TRBJ2-5
CASSLGQPQETQYF
TGTGCCAGCAGCCTGGGACAGCCCCAAGAGACCCAGTACTTC
>NA|TRBV7-6|NA|TRBJ2-2
CASSSRGGSGELFF
TGTGCCAGCAGCTCCAGGGGAGGGTCCGGGGAGCTGTTTTTT
>TRBD2|TRBV11-2|NA|TRBJ2-5
CASSHGTSGTTQYF
TGTGCCAGCAGCCACGGGACTAGCGGGACGACCCAGTACTTC
>NA|TRBV7-8|NA|TRBJ2-7
CASSLAGFYEQYF
TGTGCCAGCAGCTTAGCAGGGTTTTACGAGCAGTACTTC
>NA|TRBV6-1|NA|TRBJ2-7
CASRRDSTEQHF
TGTGCCAGCAGGCGGGACAGTACCGAGCAGCACTTC
>TRBD2|TRBV6-6|NA|TRBJ2-7
CASRSGTSGTYEQYF
TGTGCCAGCCGTTCCGGGACTAGCGGAACCTACGAGCAGTACTTC
>NA|TRBV5-6|once|TRBJ2-4
CASSLKHFRGTQAKNIQYF
TGTGCCAGCAGCTTGAAGCACTTCCGAGGAACACAAGCCAAAAACATTCAGTACTTC
>TRBD2|TRBV19|NA|TRBJ2-5
CRPRLAGLKTQYF
TGTCGTCCCCGACTAGCGGGACTTAAGACCCAGTACTTC
>TRBD2|TRBV10-3|NA|TRBJ2-1
CAIRPVGSGFYNEQFF
TGTGCCATCAGGCCAGTGGGTAGCGGGTTCTACAATGAGCAGTTCTTC
>NA|TRBV5-1|NA|TRBJ2-7
CASSFTGSYEQYF
TGCGCCAGCAGCTTTACAGGGTCCTACGAGCAGTACTTC
>NA|TRBV5-1|NA|TRBJ2-2
CASSTGLWRTGELFF
TGCGCCAGCAGCACCGGACTTTGGCGGACCGGGGAGCTGTTTTTT
>TRBD1|TRBV7-2|NA|TRBJ1-6
CASSLTETGVNSPLHF
TGTGCCAGCAGCTTAACGGAGACAGGGGTTAATTCACCCCTCCACTTT
>NA|TRBV18|NA|TRBJ1-1
CASSPTGLNTEAFF
TGTGCCAGCTCACCCACAGGGTTAAACACTGAAGCTTTCTTT
>NA|TRBV5-1|NA|TRBJ2-1
CASSVGTLDEQFF
TGCGCCAGCAGCGTTGGGACTTTGGATGAGCAGTTCTTC
>TRBD1|TRBV30|NA|TRBJ1-1
CAWSGGQGAGSVLTEAFF
TGTGCCTGGAGTGGCGGACAGGGGGCGGGTAGCGTTCTCACTGAAGCTTTCTTT
>NA|TRBV9|NA|TRBJ2-1
CASSVANGRPEQFF
TGTGCCAGCAGCGTAGCAAACGGGAGACCTGAGCAGTTCTTC
>NA|TRBV6-5|NA|TRBJ2-7
CASSLLDYEQYF
TGTGCCAGCAGTTTACTTGACTACGAGCAGTACTTC
>NA|TRBV27|NA|TRBJ2-5
CATPQETQYF
TGTGCCACCCCGCAAGAGACCCAGTACTTC
>TRBD2|TRBV19|once|TRBJ2-3
CASNTGTSGFTDTQYF
TGTGCCAGTAACACCGGGACTAGCGGGTTCACAGATACGCAGTATTTT
>NA|TRBV15|NA|TRBJ1-1
CATSRGRGLDTEAFF
TGTGCCACCAGCAGGGGGAGGGGGTTGGACACTGAAGCTTTCTTT
>TRBD1|TRBV5-1|NA|TRBJ2-3
CASSSTGTGGTDTQYF
TGCGCCAGCAGCTCAACCGGGACAGGGGGGACAGATACGCAGTATTTT
>NA|TRBV5-4|NA|TRBJ2-7
CASSLEGFGQYF
TGTGCCAGCAGCTTGGAGGGATTCGGGCAGTACTTC
>NA|TRBV5-1|NA|TRBJ2-3
CASSLVQIGDTQYF
TGCGCCAGCAGCTTGGTACAAATCGGCGATACGCAGTATTTT
>NA|TRBV15|NA|TRBJ1-5
CATSREGQNSNQPQHF
TGTGCCACCAGCAGAGAGGGACAAAATAGCAATCAGCCCCAGCATTTT
>NA|TRBV2|once|TRBJ2-2
CASSDQGGLGRLFF
TGTGCCAGCAGTGACCAGGGCGGGTTAGGGAGGTTGTTTTTT
>NA|TRBV7-8|NA|TRBJ2-1
CASSQATGVGEQFF
TGTGCCAGCAGCCAGGCGACGGGGGTCGGGGAGCAGTTCTTC
>NA|TRBV16|NA|TRBJ1-5
CASSQLMGNQPQHF
TGTGCCAGCAGCCAATTAATGGGCAATCAGCCCCAGCATTTT
>TRBD1|TRBV28|NA|TRBJ2-7
CASSNRGRIVYEQYF
TGTGCCAGCAGCAACAGGGGGCGTATAGTCTACGAGCAGTACTTC
>TRBD2|TRBV7-2|NA|TRBJ2-1
CASSPSASGRAREQFF
TGTGCCAGCAGCCCTAGTGCGAGCGGGAGGGCCCGTGAGCAGTTCTTC
>TRBD1|TRBV30|once|TRBJ1-1
CAWSREPARDREAFF
TGTGCCTGGAGTCGGGAACCCGCTCGGGACAGGGAAGCTTTCTTT
>NA|TRBV30|NA|TRBJ1-1
CAWGRGNTEAFF
TGTGCCTGGGGTAGAGGAAACACTGAAGCTTTCTTT
>NA|TRBV5-4|NA|TRBJ2-5
CASSSTGGGQETQYF
TGTGCCAGCAGCAGTACTGGGGGAGGTCAAGAGACCCAGTACTTC
>TRBD2|TRBV28|NA|TRBJ2-1
CASSLTAGGPYNEQFF
TGTGCCAGCAGTTTGACTGCGGGAGGGCCCTACAATGAGCAGTTCTTC
>NA|TRBV2|NA|TRBJ2-2
CASSEMTGELFF
TGTGCCAGCAGTGAAATGACCGGGGAGCTGTTTTTT
>NA|TRBV9|NA|TRBJ2-2
CASKVGNTGELFF
TGTGCCAGCAAAGTGGGGAACACCGGGGAGCTGTTTTTT
>TRBD2|TRBV27|NA|TRBJ2-3
CASSLFSGDGLAGGVGADTQYF
TGTGCCAGCAGTTTATTTTCAGGAGACGGACTAGCGGGAGGTGTTGGAGCAGATACGCAGTATTTT
>NA|TRBV27|NA|TRBJ2-3
CASSFLRGWGDTQYF
TGTGCCAGCAGTTTCCTCAGGGGCTGGGGAGATACGCAGTATTTT
>TRBD2|TRBV27|once|TRBJ2-1
CASVAGGGNEQFF
TGTGCCAGCGTAGCGGGCGGGGGGAATGAGCAGTTCTTC
>NA|TRBV7-9|NA|TRBJ2-7
CASSPTGRYEQYF
TGTGCCAGCAGCCCAACAGGGAGGTACGAGCAGTACTTC
>TRBD1|TRBV25-1|NA|TRBJ1-4
CASRSRGTDEKLFF
TGTGCCAGTAGGTCAAGAGGGACAGATGAAAAACTGTTTTTT
>TRBD1|TRBV18|NA|TRBJ1-6
CASTGQLKTGANSPLHF
TGTGCCAGCACGGGACAGCTAAAAACCGGGGCTAATTCACCCCTCCACTTT
>TRBD1|TRBV2|NA|TRBJ1-1
CASNEWGQPLMNTEAFF
TGTGCCAGCAACGAATGGGGACAGCCGTTAATGAACACTGAAGCTTTCTTT